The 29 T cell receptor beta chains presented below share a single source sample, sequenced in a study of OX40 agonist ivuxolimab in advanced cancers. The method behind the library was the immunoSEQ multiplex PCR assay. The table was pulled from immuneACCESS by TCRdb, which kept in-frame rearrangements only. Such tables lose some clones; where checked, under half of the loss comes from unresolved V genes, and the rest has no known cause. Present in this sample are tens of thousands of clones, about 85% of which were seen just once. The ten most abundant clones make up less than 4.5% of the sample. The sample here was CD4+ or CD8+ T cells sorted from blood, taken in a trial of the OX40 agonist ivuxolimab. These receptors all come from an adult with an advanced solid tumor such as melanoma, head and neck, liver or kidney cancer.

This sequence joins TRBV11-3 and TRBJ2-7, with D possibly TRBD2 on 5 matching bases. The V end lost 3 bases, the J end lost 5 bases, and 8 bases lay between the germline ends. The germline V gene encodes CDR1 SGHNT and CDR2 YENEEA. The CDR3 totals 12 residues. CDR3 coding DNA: TGTGCCAGCAGCTTCGGGGTACACGAGCAGTACTTC. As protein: CASSFGVHEQYF.

CDR3 nucleotides: TGTGCCAGTACAGGGAGGGCTTCACCCCTCCACTTT. It encodes CASTGRASPLHF. The chain links TRBV25-1 to TRBJ1-6, with D possibly being TRBD1 (6 bases). The CDR3 sequence is 12 residues long. Germline V CDR1 and CDR2: MGHDK, SYGVNS. The V end was cut by 9 bases, the J end by 9 bases, with 12 bases between.

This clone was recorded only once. CDR3 sequence reads: CASSSGTGGSEQYF. The CDR3 bases are TGTGCCAGCTCGTCCGGGACAGGGGGCTCCGAGCAGTACTTC. This rearrangement joins TRBV18 to TRBJ2-5, with 12 bases matching TRBD1. The end of the DNA fits TRBJ2-7 better, so the J call may be wrong. This CDR3 has 14 amino acids. From germline, CDR1 is KGHSH and CDR2 LQKENI.

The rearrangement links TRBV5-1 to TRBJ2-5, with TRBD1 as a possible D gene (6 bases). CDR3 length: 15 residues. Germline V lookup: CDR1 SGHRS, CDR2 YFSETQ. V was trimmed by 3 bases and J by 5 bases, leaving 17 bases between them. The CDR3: CASSSRTDSRETQYF. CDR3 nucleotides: TGCGCCAGCAGCTCCCGGACAGACTCAAGGGAGACCCAGTACTTC.

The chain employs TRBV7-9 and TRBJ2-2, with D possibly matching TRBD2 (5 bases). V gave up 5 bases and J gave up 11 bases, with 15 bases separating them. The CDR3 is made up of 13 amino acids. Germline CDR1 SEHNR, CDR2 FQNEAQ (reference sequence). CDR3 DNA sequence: TGTGCCAGCAGCCCGGGTCTAGCTACCGAGCTGTTTTTT. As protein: CASSPGLATELFF.

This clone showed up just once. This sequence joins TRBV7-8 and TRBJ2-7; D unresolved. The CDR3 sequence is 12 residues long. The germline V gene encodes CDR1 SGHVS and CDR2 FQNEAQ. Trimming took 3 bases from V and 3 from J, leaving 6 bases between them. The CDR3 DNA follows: TGTGCCAGCAGCTTGGGTCGCTACGAGCAGTACTTC. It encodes CASSLGRYEQYF.

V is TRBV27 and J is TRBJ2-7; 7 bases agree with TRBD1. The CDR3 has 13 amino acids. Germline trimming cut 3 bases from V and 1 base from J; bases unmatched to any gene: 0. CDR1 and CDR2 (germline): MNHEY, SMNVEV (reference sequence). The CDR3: CASSLTGSYEQYF. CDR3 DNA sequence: TGTGCCAGCAGTTTGACAGGGTCCTACGAGCAGTACTTC.

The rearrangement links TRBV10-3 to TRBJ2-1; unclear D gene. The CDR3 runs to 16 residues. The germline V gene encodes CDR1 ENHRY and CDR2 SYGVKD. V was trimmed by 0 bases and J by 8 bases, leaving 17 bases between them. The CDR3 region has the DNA TGTGCCATCAGTGAGTCGATTCCTCCTTCGGCCCATGAGCAGTTCTTC. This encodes CAISESIPPSAHEQFF.

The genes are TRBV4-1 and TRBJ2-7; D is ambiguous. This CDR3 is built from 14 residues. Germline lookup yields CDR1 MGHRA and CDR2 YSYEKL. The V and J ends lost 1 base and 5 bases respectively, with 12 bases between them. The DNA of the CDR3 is TGCGCCAGCAGCCAAGTGTACAGACTCGACGAGCAGTACTTC. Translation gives CASSQVYRLDEQYF.

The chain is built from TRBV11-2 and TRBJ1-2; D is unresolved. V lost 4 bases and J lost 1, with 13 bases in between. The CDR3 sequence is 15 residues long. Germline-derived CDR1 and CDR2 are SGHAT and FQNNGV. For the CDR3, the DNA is TGTGCCAGCAGCTCGGTAGGAAGCGGTAACTATGGCTACACCTTC. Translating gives CASSSVGSGNYGYTF.

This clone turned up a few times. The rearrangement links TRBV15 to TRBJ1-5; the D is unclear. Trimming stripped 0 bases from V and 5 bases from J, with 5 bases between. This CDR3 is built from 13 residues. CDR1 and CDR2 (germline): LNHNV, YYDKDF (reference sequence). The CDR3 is CATSRDPHQPQHF. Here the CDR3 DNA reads TGTGCCACCAGCAGAGATCCCCATCAGCCCCAGCATTTT.

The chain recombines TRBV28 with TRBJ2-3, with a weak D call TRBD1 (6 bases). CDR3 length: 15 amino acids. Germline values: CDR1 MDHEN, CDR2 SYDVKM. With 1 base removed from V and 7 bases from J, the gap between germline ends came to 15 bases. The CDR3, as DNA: TGTGCCAGCAGTTTATCGGCTGGCCAGGGGAATACGCAGTATTTT. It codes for CASSLSAGQGNTQYF. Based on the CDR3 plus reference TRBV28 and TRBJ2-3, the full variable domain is DVKVTQSSRYLVKRTGEKVFLECVQDMDHENMFWYRQDPGLGLRLIYFSYDVKMKEKGDIPEGYSVSREKKERFSLILESASTNQTSMYLCASSLSAGQGNTQYFGPGTRLTVL.

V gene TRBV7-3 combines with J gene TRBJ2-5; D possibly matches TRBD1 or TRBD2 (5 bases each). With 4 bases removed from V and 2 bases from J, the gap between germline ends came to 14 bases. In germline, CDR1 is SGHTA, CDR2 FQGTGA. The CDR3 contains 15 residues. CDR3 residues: CASSYLGTIQETQYF. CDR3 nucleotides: TGTGCCAGCAGCTACCTCGGGACCATACAAGAGACCCAGTACTTC. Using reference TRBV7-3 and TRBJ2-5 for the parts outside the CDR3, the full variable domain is GAGVSQTPSNKVTEKGKYVELRCDPISGHTALYWYRQSLGQGPEFLIYFQGTGAADDSGLPNDRFFAVRPEGSVSTLKIQRTERGDSAVYLCASSYLGTIQETQYFGPGTRLLVL.

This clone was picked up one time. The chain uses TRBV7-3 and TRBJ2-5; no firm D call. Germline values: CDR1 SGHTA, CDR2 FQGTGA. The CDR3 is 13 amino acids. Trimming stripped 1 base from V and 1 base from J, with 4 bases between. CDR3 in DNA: TGTGCCAGCAGCTTAATTTTCCAAGAGACCCAGTACTTC. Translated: CASSLIFQETQYF. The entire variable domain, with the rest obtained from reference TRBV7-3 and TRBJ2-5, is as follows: GAGVSQTPSNKVTEKGKYVELRCDPISGHTALYWYRQSLGQGPEFLIYFQGTGAADDSGLPNDRFFAVRPEGSVSTLKIQRTERGDSAVYLCASSLIFQETQYFGPGTRLLVL.

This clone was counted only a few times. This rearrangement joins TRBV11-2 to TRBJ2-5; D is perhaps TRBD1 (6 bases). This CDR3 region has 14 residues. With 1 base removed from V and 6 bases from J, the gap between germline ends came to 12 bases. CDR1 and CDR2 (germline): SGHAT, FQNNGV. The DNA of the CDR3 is TGTGCCAGCAGCTTAGTGCCAGGGGTGCAGACCCAGTACTTC. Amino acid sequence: CASSLVPGVQTQYF. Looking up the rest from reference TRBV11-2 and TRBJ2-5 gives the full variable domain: EAGVAQSPRYKIIEKRQSVAFWCNPISGHATLYWYQQILGQGPKLLIQFQNNGVVDDSQLPKDRFSAERLKGVDSTLKIQPAKLEDSAVYLCASSLVPGVQTQYFGPGTRLLVL.

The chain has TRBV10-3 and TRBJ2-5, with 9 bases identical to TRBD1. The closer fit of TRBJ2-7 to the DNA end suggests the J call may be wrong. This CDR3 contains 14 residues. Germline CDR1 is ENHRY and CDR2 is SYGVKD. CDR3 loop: CASLQTGGTYEQYF. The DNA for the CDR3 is TGTGCCAGTCTTCAGACAGGGGGGACCTACGAGCAGTACTTC.

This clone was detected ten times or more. Here the CDR3 DNA reads TGTGCCTGGAGCCCAGTGGGGGCGCCCAGCTATGGCTACACCTTC. Amino acid sequence: CAWSPVGAPSYGYTF. The chain joins TRBV30 to TRBJ1-2, with TRBD1 as a possible D gene (6 bases). The CDR3 is 15 residues long. The germline V gene encodes CDR1 GTSNPN and CDR2 SVGIG (reference sequence). V dropped 3 bases and J dropped 4 bases, with 18 bases sitting between them.

In DNA form, the CDR3 reads TGTGCCAGCAGCCTAGGAGCGAGGAACGGGGAGCTGTTTTTT. Its translation is CASSLGARNGELFF. This rearrangement joins TRBV7-6 to TRBJ2-2; no clear D. The germline CDR1 and CDR2 sequences are SGHVS and FNYEAQ. V lost 5 bases to trimming and J lost 7 bases, with 14 bases between them. This CDR3 is 14 amino acids long.

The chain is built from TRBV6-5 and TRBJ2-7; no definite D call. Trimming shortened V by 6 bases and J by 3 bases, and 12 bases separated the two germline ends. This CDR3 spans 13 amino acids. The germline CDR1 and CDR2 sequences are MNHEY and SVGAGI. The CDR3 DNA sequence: TGTGCCAGCAGCCCCATCCCCGTCTACGAGCAGTACTTC. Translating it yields CASSPIPVYEQYF.

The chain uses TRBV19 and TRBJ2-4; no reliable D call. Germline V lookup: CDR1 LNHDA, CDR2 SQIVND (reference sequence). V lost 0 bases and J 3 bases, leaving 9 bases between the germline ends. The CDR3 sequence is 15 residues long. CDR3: CASSIEGVDKNIQYF. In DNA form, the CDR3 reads TGTGCCAGTAGTATAGAGGGCGTGGACAAAAACATTCAGTACTTC.

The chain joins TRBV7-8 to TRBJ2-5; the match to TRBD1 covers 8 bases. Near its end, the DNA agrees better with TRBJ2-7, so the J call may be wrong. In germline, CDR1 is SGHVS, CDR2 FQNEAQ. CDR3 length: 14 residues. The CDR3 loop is CASSLADRAYEQYF. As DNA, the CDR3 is TGTGCCAGCAGCTTAGCGGACAGGGCCTACGAGCAGTACTTC.

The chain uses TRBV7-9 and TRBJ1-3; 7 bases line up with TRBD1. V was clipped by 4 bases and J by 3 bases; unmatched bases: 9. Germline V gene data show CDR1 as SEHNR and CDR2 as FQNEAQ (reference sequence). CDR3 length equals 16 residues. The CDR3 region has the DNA TGTGCCAGCAGCTCCAGAGACAGGGTGGATGGAAACACCATATATTTT. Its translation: CASSSRDRVDGNTIYF. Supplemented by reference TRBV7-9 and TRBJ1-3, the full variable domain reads DTGVSQNPRHKITKRGQNVTFRCDPISEHNRLYWYRQTLGQGPEFLTYFQNEAQLEKSRLLSDRFSAERPKGSFSTLEIQRTEQGDSAMYLCASSSRDRVDGNTIYFGEGSWLTVV.

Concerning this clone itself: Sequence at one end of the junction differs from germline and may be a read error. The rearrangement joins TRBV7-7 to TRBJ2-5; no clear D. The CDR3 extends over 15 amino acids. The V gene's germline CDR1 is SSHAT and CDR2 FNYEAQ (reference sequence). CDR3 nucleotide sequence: TGTGCTAGCAGCTTAGCCCCGGGTCCTTCCGAGACCCAGTACTTC. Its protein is CASSLAPGPSETQYF.

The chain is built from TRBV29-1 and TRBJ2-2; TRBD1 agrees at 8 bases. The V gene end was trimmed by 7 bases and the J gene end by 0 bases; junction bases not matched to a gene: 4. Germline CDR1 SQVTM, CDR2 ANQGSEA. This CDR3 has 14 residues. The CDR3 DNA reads TGCAGCGCCTCGACAGGGGCGAACACCGGGGAGCTGTTTTTT. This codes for CSASTGANTGELFF.

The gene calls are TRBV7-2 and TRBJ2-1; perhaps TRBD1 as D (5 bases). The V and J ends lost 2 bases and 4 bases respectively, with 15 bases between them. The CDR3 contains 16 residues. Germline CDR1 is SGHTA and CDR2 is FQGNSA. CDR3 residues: CASSLQGLLQYNEQFF. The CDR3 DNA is TGTGCCAGCAGCTTACAGGGATTATTACAATACAATGAGCAGTTCTTC. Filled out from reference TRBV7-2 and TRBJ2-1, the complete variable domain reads GAGVSQSPSNKVTEKGKDVELRCDPISGHTALYWYRQSLGQGLEFLIYFQGNSAPDKSGLPSDRFSAERTGGSVSTLTIQRTQQEDSAVYLCASSLQGLLQYNEQFFGPGTRLTVL.

Here the CDR3 DNA reads TGCGCCAGCAGCCTGATGACAGCCTCGGAGACCCAGTACTTC. Its protein product is CASSLMTASETQYF. The rearrangement uses TRBV4-1 and TRBJ2-5; possible D gene TRBD1, 5 bases. Between the trimmed V and J ends, which lost 4 bases and 5 bases, there was a span of 14 bases. Germline V CDR1 and CDR2: MGHRA, YSYEKL. The CDR3 length is 14 residues.

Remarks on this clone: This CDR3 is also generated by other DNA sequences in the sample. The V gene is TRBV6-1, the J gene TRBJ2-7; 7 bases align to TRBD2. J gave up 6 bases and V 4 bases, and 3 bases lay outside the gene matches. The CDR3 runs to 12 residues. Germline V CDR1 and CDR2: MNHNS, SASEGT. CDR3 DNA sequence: TGTGCCAGCAGTGTTGGCGGGGGCGAGCAGTACTTC. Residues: CASSVGGGEQYF.

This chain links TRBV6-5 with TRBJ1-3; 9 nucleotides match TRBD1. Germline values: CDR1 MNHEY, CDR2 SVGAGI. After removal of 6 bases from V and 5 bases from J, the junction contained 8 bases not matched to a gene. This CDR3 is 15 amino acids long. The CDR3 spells CASRIPGQGRNTIYF. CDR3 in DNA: TGTGCCAGCAGGATACCGGGACAGGGTAGAAACACCATATATTTT.

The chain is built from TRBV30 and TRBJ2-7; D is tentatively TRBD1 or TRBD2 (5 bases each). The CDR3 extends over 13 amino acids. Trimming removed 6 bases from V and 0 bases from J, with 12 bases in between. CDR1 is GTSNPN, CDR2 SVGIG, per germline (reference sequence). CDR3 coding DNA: TGTGCCTGTACGGGACGGAGCTCCTACGAGCAGTACTTC. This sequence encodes CACTGRSSYEQYF.